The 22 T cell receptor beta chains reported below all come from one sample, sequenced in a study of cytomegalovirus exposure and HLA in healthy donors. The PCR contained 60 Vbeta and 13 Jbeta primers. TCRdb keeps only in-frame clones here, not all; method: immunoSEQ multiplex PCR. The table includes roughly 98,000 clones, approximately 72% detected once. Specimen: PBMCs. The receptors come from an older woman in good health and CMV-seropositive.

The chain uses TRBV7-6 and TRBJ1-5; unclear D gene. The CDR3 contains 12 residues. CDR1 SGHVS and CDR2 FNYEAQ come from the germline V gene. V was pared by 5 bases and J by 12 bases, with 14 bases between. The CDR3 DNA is TGTGCCAGCAGCCTTGGGGAGCCACACCAGCATTTT. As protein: CASSLGEPHQHF.

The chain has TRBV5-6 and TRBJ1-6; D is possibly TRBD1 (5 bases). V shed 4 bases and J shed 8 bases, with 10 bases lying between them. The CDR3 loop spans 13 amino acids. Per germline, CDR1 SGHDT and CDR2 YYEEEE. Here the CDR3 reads CASSQGRDSPLHF. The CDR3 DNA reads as TGTGCCAGCAGCCAGGGCCGCGATTCACCCCTCCACTTT.

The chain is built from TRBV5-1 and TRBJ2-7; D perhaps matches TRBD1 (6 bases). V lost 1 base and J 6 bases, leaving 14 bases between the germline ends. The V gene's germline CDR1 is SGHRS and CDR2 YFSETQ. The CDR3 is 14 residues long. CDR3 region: CASSLSLDSREQYF. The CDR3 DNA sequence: TGCGCCAGCAGCTTGTCGTTGGACAGCCGCGAGCAGTACTTC.

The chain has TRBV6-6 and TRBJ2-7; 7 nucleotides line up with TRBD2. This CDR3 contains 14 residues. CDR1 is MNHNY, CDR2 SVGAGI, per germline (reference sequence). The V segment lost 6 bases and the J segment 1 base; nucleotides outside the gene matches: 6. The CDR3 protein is CASRGGTGSYEQYF. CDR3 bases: TGTGCCAGCAGGGGAGGGACGGGTTCCTACGAGCAGTACTTC.

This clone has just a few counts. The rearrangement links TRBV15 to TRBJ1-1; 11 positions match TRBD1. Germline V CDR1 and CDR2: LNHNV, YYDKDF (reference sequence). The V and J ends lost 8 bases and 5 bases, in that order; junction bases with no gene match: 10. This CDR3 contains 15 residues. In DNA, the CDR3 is TGTGCCACCTCTTCCCCCGGGACAGGGGGGACTGAAGCTTTCTTT. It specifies CATSSPGTGGTEAFF.

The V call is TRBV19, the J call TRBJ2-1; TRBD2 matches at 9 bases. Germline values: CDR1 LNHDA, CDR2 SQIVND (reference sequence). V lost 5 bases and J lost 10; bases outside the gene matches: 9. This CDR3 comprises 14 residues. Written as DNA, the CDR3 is TGTGCCAGTAGTCTCCTCGGGACTAGCTGGGAGCAGTTCTTC. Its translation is CASSLLGTSWEQFF.

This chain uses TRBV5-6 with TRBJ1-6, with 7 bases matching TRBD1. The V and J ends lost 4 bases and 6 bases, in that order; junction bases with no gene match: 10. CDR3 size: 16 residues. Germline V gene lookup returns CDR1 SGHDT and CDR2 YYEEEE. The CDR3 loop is CASSPTGTVFNSPLHF. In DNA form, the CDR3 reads TGTGCCAGCAGCCCGACGGGGACAGTGTTTAATTCACCCCTCCACTTT. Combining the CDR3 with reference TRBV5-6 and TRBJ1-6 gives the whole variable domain DAGVTQSPTHLIKTRGQQVTLRCSPKSGHDTVSWYQQALGQGPQFIFQYYEEEERQRGNFPDRFSGHQFPNYSSELNVNALLLGDSALYLCASSPTGTVFNSPLHFGNGTRLTVT.

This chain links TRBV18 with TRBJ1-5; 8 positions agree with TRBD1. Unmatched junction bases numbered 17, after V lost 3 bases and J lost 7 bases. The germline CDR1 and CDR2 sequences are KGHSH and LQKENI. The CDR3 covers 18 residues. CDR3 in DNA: TGTGCCAGCTCACCTCAGCGTCAGGGACAGGCCTTTGGACAGCCCCAGCATTTT. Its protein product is CASSPQRQGQAFGQPQHF.

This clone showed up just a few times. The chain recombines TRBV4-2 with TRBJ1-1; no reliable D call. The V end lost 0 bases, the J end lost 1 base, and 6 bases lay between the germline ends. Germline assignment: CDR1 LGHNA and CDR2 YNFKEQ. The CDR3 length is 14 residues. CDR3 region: CASSQEGENTEAFF. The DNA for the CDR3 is TGTGCCAGCAGCCAAGAGGGAGAGAACACTGAAGCTTTCTTT.

CDR3 region: CASSFYSHLNTEAFF. The CDR3 region has the DNA TGTGCCAGCAGTTTCTACAGTCATCTGAACACTGAAGCTTTCTTT. The rearrangement joins TRBV28 to TRBJ1-1; no clear D gene. Trimming pared 3 bases from V and 0 bases from J, leaving 11 bases between. CDR3 length: 15 residues. Germline V CDR1 and CDR2: MDHEN, SYDVKM.

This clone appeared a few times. For the CDR3, the DNA is TGTGCCAGCAGCAGTTTCACAGGACCCTACGAGCAGTACTTC. This codes for CASSSFTGPYEQYF. The chain is built from TRBV7-8 and TRBJ2-7; maybe TRBD1 (5 bases). Germline lookup yields CDR1 SGHVS and CDR2 FQNEAQ. Trimming cost V 5 bases and J 2 bases, with 13 bases left between them. There are 14 residues in the CDR3.

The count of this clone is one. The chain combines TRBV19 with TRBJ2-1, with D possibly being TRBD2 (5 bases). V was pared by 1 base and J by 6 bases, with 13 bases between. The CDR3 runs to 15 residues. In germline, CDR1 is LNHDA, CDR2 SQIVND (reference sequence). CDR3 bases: TGTGCCAGTAGTATAGGTGGAGGAATGGGCAATGAGCAGTTCTTC. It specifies CASSIGGGMGNEQFF. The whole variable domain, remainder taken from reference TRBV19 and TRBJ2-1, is DGGITQSPKYLFRKEGQNVTLSCEQNLNHDAMYWYRQDPGQGLRLIYYSQIVNDFQKGDIAEGYSVSREKKESFPLTVTSAQKNPTAFYLCASSIGGGMGNEQFFGPGTRLTVL.

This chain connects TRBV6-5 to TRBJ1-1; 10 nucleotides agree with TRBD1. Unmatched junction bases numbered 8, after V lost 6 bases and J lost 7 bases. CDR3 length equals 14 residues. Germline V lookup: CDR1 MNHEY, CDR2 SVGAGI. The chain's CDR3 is CASRGQGESSEAFF. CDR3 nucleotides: TGTGCCAGCAGAGGACAGGGGGAATCTAGTGAAGCTTTCTTT.

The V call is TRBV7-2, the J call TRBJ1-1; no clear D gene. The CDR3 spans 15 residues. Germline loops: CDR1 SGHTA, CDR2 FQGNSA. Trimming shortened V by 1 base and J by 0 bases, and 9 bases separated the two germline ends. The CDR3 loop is CASSLVLRVNTEAFF. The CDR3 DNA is TGTGCCAGCAGCTTAGTCCTCCGGGTGAACACTGAAGCTTTCTTT.

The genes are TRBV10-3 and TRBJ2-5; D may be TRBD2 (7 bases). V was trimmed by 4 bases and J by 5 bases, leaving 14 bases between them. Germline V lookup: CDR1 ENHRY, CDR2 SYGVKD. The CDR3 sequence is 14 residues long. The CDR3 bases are TGTGCCATCAGTGGGGGGCAGGGAGGGGAGACCCAGTACTTC. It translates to CAISGGQGGETQYF.

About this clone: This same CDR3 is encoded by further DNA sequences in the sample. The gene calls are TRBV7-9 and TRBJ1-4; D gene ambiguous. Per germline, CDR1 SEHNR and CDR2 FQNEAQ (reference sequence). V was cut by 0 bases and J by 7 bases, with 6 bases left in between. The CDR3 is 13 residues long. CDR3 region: CASSLARPEKLFF. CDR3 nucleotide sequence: TGTGCCAGCAGCTTAGCCCGTCCTGAAAAACTGTTTTTT. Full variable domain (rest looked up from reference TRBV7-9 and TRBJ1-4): DTGVSQNPRHKITKRGQNVTFRCDPISEHNRLYWYRQTLGQGPEFLTYFQNEAQLEKSRLLSDRFSAERPKGSFSTLEIQRTEQGDSAMYLCASSLARPEKLFFGSGTQLSVL.

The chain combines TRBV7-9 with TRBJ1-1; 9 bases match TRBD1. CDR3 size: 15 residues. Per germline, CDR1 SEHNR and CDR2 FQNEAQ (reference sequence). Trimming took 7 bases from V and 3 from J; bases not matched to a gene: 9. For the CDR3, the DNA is TGTGCCAGCACCAAACAGGGGGCTATGGACACTGAAGCTTTCTTT. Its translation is CASTKQGAMDTEAFF. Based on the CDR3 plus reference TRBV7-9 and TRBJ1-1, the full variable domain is DTGVSQNPRHKITKRGQNVTFRCDPISEHNRLYWYRQTLGQGPEFLTYFQNEAQLEKSRLLSDRFSAERPKGSFSTLEIQRTEQGDSAMYLCASTKQGAMDTEAFFGQGTRLTVV.

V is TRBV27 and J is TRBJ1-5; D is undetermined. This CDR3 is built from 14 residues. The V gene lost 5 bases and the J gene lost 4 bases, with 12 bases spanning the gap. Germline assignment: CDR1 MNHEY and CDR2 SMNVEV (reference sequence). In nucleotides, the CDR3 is TGTGCCAGCAGTCAAGACACCCTTAATCAGCCCCAGCATTTT. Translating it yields CASSQDTLNQPQHF.

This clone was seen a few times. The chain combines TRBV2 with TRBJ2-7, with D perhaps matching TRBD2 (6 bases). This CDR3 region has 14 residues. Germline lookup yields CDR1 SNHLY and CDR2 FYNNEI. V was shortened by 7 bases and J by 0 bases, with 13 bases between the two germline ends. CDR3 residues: CASISGTHSYEQYF. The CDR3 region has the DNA TGTGCCAGCATTTCCGGGACTCACTCCTACGAGCAGTACTTC.

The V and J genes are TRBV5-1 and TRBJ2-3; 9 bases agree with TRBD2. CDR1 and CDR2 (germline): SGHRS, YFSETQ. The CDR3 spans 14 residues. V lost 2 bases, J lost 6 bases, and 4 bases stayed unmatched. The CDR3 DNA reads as TGCGCCAGCAGCTTCATAGCGGGAGATGATACGCAGTATTTT. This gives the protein CASSFIAGDDTQYF.

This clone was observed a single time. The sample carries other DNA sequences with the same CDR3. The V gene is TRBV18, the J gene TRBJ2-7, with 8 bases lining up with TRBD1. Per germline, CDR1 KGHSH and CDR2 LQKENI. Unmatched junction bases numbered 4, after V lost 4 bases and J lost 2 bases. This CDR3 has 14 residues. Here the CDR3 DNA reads TGTGCCAGCTCACTCGGGACAGGAGCCTACGAGCAGTACTTC. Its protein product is CASSLGTGAYEQYF.

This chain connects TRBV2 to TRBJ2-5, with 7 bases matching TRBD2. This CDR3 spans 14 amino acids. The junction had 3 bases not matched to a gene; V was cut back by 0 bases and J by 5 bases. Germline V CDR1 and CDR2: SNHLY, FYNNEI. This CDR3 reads CASSEAFSGETQYF. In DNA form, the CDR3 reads TGTGCCAGCAGTGAAGCATTTAGCGGGGAGACCCAGTACTTC.